Shown below are 4 T cell receptor beta chains from a single sample sequenced in a study of control samples from healthy donors and cancer patients. Some clones are missing from TCRdb's copy, which holds only in-frame ones; the method was immunoSEQ multiplex PCR. The repertoire holds 98,000 or so clones, 70% to 80% seen once, with about 11% in the top ten. Sequencing was performed on blood. Receptor source: a woman aged 30 to 39 in good health.

V is TRBV20-1 and J is TRBJ2-3; 8 bases agree with TRBD2. The CDR3 runs to 14 residues. Germline CDR1 is DFQATT and CDR2 is SNEGSKA (reference sequence). V gave up 3 bases and J gave up 3 bases; unmatched junction bases: 5. The CDR3 DNA reads TGCAGTGCTAGTCGGACTAGCCTAACAGATACGCAGTATTTT. It specifies CSASRTSLTDTQYF.

The gene calls are TRBV6-6 and TRBJ1-6, with 9 bases aligning to TRBD1. The germline gives CDR1 MNHNY, CDR2 SVGAGI (reference sequence). CDR3 length: 16 amino acids. V was clipped by 6 bases and J by 8 bases; unmatched bases: 11. DNA of the CDR3: TGTGCCAGCAGAGACGACAGGGGGAATTATGATTCACCCCTCCACTTT. Amino acids: CASRDDRGNYDSPLHF.

The chain carries TRBV18 and TRBJ1-2, with D perhaps matching TRBD1 (6 bases). V was pared by 2 bases and J by 8 bases, with 12 bases between. The CDR3 loop spans 13 amino acids. CDR1 and CDR2 from the germline V gene are KGHSH and LQKENI. The CDR3 here is CASSPKTGYGYTF. The CDR3 DNA reads TGTGCCAGCTCACCAAAAACAGGGTACGGCTACACCTTC.

The table lists this clone with a count of one. The gene calls are TRBV6-6 and TRBJ1-2; 7 bases agree with TRBD1. Per the germline V gene, CDR1 is MNHNY and CDR2 is SVGAGI (reference sequence). This CDR3 spans 15 amino acids. Germline trimming cut 5 bases from V and 2 bases from J; bases unmatched to any gene: 8. The CDR3 nucleotides read TGTGCCAGCAGTCCCATGGGACAGAGAAACTATGGCTACACCTTC. Translated: CASSPMGQRNYGYTF.